Listed here are 25 T cell receptor beta chains from one sample, sequenced in a study of CD8 T cells in Susac syndrome. The RNA, 0.5 to 1 ug, was put through reverse transcription using random hexamers. TCRdb itself ran the immunoSEQ multiplex PCR reads through MiXCR, one entry per CDR3 protein. The sample has around 180,000 distinct CDR3 sequences, around 95% seen once; the top ten hold about 0.093%. The sequencing sample was made of CD4+ T cells from PBMCs. The receptors were sampled from a human donor with multiple sclerosis.

V is TRBV27 and J is TRBJ2-7; 13 positions agree with TRBD2. This CDR3 has 14 residues. CDR1 is MNHEY, CDR2 SMNVEV, per germline (reference sequence). V lost 2 bases to trimming and J lost 6 bases; unmatched junction nucleotides: 1. The CDR3 loop is CASSLGLAGAEQYF. The CDR3 DNA reads TGTGCCAGCAGTTTAGGACTAGCGGGGGCCGAGCAGTACTTC.

V gene TRBV7-9 combines with J gene TRBJ2-7; D is perhaps TRBD2 (5 bases). Looked up from germline, CDR1 is SEHNR and CDR2 is FQNEAQ (reference sequence). The CDR3 runs 15 residues. The V and J ends lost 1 base and 0 bases respectively, with 10 bases between them. CDR3 nucleotides: TGTGCCAGCAGCTTAGATGGGAGTCCCTCCTACGAGCAGTACTTC. It translates to CASSLDGSPSYEQYF. Based on the CDR3 plus reference TRBV7-9 and TRBJ2-7, the full variable domain is DTGVSQNPRHKITKRGQNVTFRCDPISEHNRLYWYRQTLGQGPEFLTYFQNEAQLEKSRLLSDRFSAERPKGSFSTLEIQRTEQGDSAMYLCASSLDGSPSYEQYFGPGTRLTVT.

The chain joins TRBV7-9 to TRBJ1-2; D uncertain. This CDR3 is built from 15 residues. V shed 5 bases and J shed 1 base, with 14 bases lying between them. Germline assignment: CDR1 SEHNR and CDR2 FQNEAQ (reference sequence). DNA of the CDR3: TGTGCCAGCAGCCCTCAATCGAGTTTTAACTATGGCTACACCTTC. Encoded protein: CASSPQSSFNYGYTF.

This rearrangement joins TRBV3-1 to TRBJ1-1; TRBD1 might be the D (5 bases). Trimming left V 3 bases short and J 8 bases short, with 13 bases between. Germline assignment: CDR1 LGHDT and CDR2 YNNKEL (reference sequence). This CDR3 comprises 13 residues. Written as DNA, the CDR3 is TGTGCCAGCAGCCAGACGAGGGCAGGGGAAGCTTTCTTT. It yields the protein CASSQTRAGEAFF.

The chain recombines TRBV20-1 with TRBJ2-1, with D possibly being TRBD1 or TRBD2 (6 bases each). The ends were cut back, 6 bases at V and 2 bases at J, with 14 bases in the middle. This CDR3 spans 14 amino acids. Per the germline V gene, CDR1 is DFQATT and CDR2 is SNEGSKA (reference sequence). The CDR3 sequence: CSALQGGPYNEQFF. As DNA, the CDR3 is TGCAGTGCCTTACAGGGAGGCCCCTACAATGAGCAGTTCTTC.

The chain links TRBV3-1 to TRBJ1-1; no clear D. Per the germline V gene, CDR1 is LGHDT and CDR2 is YNNKEL (reference sequence). The CDR3 contains 14 residues. V lost 4 bases and J lost 2, with 11 bases in between. The CDR3 nucleotides read TGTGCCAGCAGCCGTTCCGGTGCTAACACTGAAGCTTTCTTT. The encoded protein is CASSRSGANTEAFF. Full variable domain (missing parts from reference TRBV3-1 and TRBJ1-1): DTAVSQTPKYLVTQMGNDKSIKCEQNLGHDTMYWYKQDSKKFLKIMFSYNNKELIINETVPNRFSPKSPDKAHLNLHINSLELGDSAVYFCASSRSGANTEAFFGQGTRLTVV.

The chain joins TRBV19 to TRBJ1-1; TRBD1 aligns across 7 bases. In germline, CDR1 is LNHDA, CDR2 SQIVND (reference sequence). This CDR3 is 15 amino acids long. Losses at the gene ends were 4 bases for V and 0 bases for J; bases not matched to a gene: 5. In DNA, the CDR3 is TGTGCCAGTAGTACCTCGACAGGGATGAACACTGAAGCTTTCTTT. Protein: CASSTSTGMNTEAFF.

This sequence joins TRBV7-8 and TRBJ2-7; 10 positions agree with TRBD2. Losses at the gene ends were 5 bases for V and 4 bases for J; bases not matched to a gene: 5. The CDR3 contains 14 residues. Per the germline V gene, CDR1 is SGHVS and CDR2 is FQNEAQ. The CDR3 bases are TGTGCCAGCAGCCTACTAGCGGGGACTTACGAGCAGTACTTC. Encoded protein: CASSLLAGTYEQYF.

This sequence joins TRBV24-1 and TRBJ2-5, with D tentatively TRBD1 or TRBD2 (5 bases each). With 4 bases removed from V and 7 bases from J, the gap between germline ends came to 12 bases. CDR1 is KGHDR, CDR2 SFDVKD, per germline. This CDR3 has 13 amino acids. CDR3 in amino acids: CATSERAGATQYF. CDR3 DNA: TGTGCCACCAGTGAAAGGGCCGGGGCGACCCAGTACTTC.

The gene calls are TRBV4-1 and TRBJ1-1; 10 bases align to TRBD1. CDR3 length: 16 residues. The V and J ends lost 1 base and 1 base, in that order; junction bases with no gene match: 3. The germline gives CDR1 MGHRA, CDR2 YSYEKL. CDR3 sequence reads: CASSQGDRGRNTEAFF. CDR3 DNA: TGCGCCAGCAGCCAAGGAGACAGGGGGCGGAACACTGAAGCTTTCTTT.

The rearrangement uses TRBV2 and TRBJ1-5; perhaps TRBD1 as D (6 bases). This CDR3 has 14 amino acids. CDR1 is SNHLY and CDR2 is FYNNEI in the germline V gene. The V end lost 3 bases, the J end lost 7 bases, and 13 bases lay between the germline ends. The CDR3 is CASSDEQGGQPQHF. The CDR3 nucleotides are TGTGCCAGCAGTGACGAACAGGGAGGGCAGCCCCAGCATTTT.

The genes are TRBV29-1 and TRBJ1-1; no clear D. The V end was cut by 3 bases, the J end by 6 bases, with 8 bases between. The germline CDR1 and CDR2 sequences are SQVTM and ANQGSEA. This CDR3 is built from 11 residues. CDR3 sequence (DNA): TGCAGCGTTGATACTATAGCTGAAGCTTTCTTT. This codes for CSVDTIAEAFF.

The rearrangement uses TRBV20-1 and TRBJ1-6; the D gene is possibly TRBD1 (6 bases). The CDR3 loop spans 18 amino acids. V was clipped by 0 bases and J by 2 bases, with 17 bases between them. Germline CDR1 and CDR2: DFQATT and SNEGSKA (reference sequence). In DNA, the CDR3 is TGCAGTGCTAGAGATCTTCGGGGGCAGGGCCCCTATAATTCACCCCTCCACTTT. This sequence encodes CSARDLRGQGPYNSPLHF.

The chain recombines TRBV11-2 with TRBJ2-5; D gene unclear. V lost 0 bases, J lost 5 bases, and 7 bases lay in between. The CDR3 totals 13 residues. Germline values: CDR1 SGHAT, CDR2 FQNNGV. CDR3 sequence reads: CASSLENRETQYF. Here the CDR3 DNA reads TGTGCCAGCAGCTTAGAGAACCGGGAGACCCAGTACTTC.

The rearrangement uses TRBV29-1 and TRBJ2-1, with D perhaps given as TRBD1 or TRBD2 (5 bases each). The CDR3 is 13 residues long. Trimming pared 5 bases from V and 2 bases from J, leaving 10 bases between. Germline lookup yields CDR1 SQVTM and CDR2 ANQGSEA. The CDR3, as DNA: TGCAGCGTTCGGGGCGCGCCCTACAATGAGCAGTTCTTC. Protein sequence: CSVRGAPYNEQFF.

The gene calls are TRBV30 and TRBJ2-2; 7 nucleotides agree with TRBD2. The CDR3 consists of 16 residues. V shed 0 bases and J 6 bases; nucleotides not matched to a gene: 10. Germline loops: CDR1 GTSNPN, CDR2 SVGIG (reference sequence). The CDR3 loop is CAWSVRLAGRAGELFF. CDR3 sequence (DNA): TGTGCCTGGAGTGTACGACTAGCCGGCCGCGCCGGGGAGCTGTTTTTT.

This clonotype has just one count. The chain recombines TRBV9 with TRBJ2-1; a possible D gene is TRBD1 (6 bases). CDR1 is SGDLS, CDR2 YYNGEE, per germline. The CDR3 covers 13 residues. V lost 2 bases, J lost 4 bases, and 7 bases lay in between. The CDR3 spells CASSVQGYNEQFF. The CDR3 bases are TGTGCCAGCAGCGTTCAGGGGTACAATGAGCAGTTCTTC. Looking up the rest from reference TRBV9 and TRBJ2-1 gives the full variable domain: DSGVTQTPKHLITATGQRVTLRCSPRSGDLSVYWYQQSLDQGLQFLIQYYNGEERAKGNILERFSAQQFPDLHSELNLSSLELGDSALYFCASSVQGYNEQFFGPGTRLTVL.

The CDR3 region is CSTDPGQGGYEQYF. CDR3 bases: TGCAGTACGGACCCGGGACAGGGAGGATACGAGCAGTACTTC. V is TRBV20-1 and J is TRBJ2-7; 9 positions match TRBD1. V dropped 8 bases and J dropped 4; count of bases not matched to a gene: 12. CDR3 length equals 14 residues. Per germline, CDR1 DFQATT and CDR2 SNEGSKA (reference sequence).

V and J are TRBV2 and TRBJ2-7; a weak D match, TRBD1 (6 bases). CDR1 is SNHLY, CDR2 FYNNEI, per germline. This CDR3 is built from 11 residues. V was trimmed by 2 bases and J by 8 bases, leaving 7 bases between them. The CDR3 is CASSEWDKQYF. The CDR3 DNA is TGTGCCAGCAGTGAATGGGACAAGCAGTACTTC.

CDR3 sequence: CASSSITGRDYGYTF. CDR3 sequence (DNA): TGTGCCAGCAGCTCGATTACAGGGAGGGACTATGGCTACACCTTC. The V and J genes are TRBV5-4 and TRBJ1-2; TRBD1 might be the D (6 bases). Germline V gene sequence: CDR1 SGHNT, CDR2 YYREEE (reference sequence). With 3 bases removed from V and 3 bases from J, the gap between germline ends came to 15 bases. This CDR3 is built from 15 residues.

The chain is built from TRBV5-6 and TRBJ2-1; D call uncertain. The CDR3 has 12 amino acids. Germline lookup yields CDR1 SGHDT and CDR2 YYEEEE. Trimming pared 1 base from V and 6 bases from J, leaving 5 bases between. As DNA, the CDR3 is TGTGCCAGCAGCTTGAGTCCCAATGAGCAGTTCTTC. Translation gives CASSLSPNEQFF.

The J gene is TRBJ2-5, the V gene TRBV6-2 or TRBV6-3; D gene uncertain. Trimming pared 0 bases from V and 2 bases from J, leaving 13 bases between. Germline V CDR1 and CDR2: MNHEY, SVGEGT. The CDR3 runs to 16 residues. CDR3 region: CASSYSIRNLQETQYF. The CDR3 bases are TGTGCCAGCAGTTACTCGATACGGAACCTACAAGAGACCCAGTACTTC.

The chain's CDR3 is CASSVGGTPLTDTQYF. In DNA form, the CDR3 reads TGTGCCAGCAGCGTAGGTGGGACCCCCCTCACAGATACGCAGTATTTT. V gene TRBV9 combines with J gene TRBJ2-3; D is possibly TRBD1 or TRBD2 (5 bases each). The germline V gene encodes CDR1 SGDLS and CDR2 YYNGEE. CDR3 length equals 16 residues. The V end was cut by 0 bases, the J end by 2 bases, with 13 bases between.

This chain connects TRBV20-1 to TRBJ1-1, with no clear D. Germline V gene sequence: CDR1 DFQATT, CDR2 SNEGSKA (reference sequence). Trimming stripped 1 base from V and 11 bases from J, with 14 bases between. The CDR3 sequence is 12 residues long. CDR3: CSARGAGVWAFF. The CDR3, as DNA: TGCAGTGCTAGAGGTGCGGGTGTTTGGGCTTTCTTT.

The genes are TRBV30 and TRBJ2-1, with 8 bases matching TRBD1. Trimming at V came to 5 bases and at J to 4 bases, leaving 7 bases not matched to a gene. The V gene's germline CDR1 is GTSNPN and CDR2 SVGIG (reference sequence). The CDR3 consists of 14 residues. In nucleotides, the CDR3 is TGTGCCTGGGTGAGACAGGGGAGGTACAATGAGCAGTTCTTC. Amino acid sequence: CAWVRQGRYNEQFF.